This T cell receptor (beta chain) was recovered during a study of CD8+ T cells in alopecia areata. Study-level findings and limits: In scalp and blood during tofacitinib, many expanded lesional clones persisted.

Treatment reported: oral pan-JAK inhibitor, 5-10 mg twice daily. A note on this clone: No antigen is known for it.

cDNA reverse transcribed from extracted RNA served as the sequencing template. Profiling relied on immunoSEQ multiplex PCR, and the TCRdb table lists in-frame clones only, not all of them. This table holds some 240,000 clones, about 58% found once. Germline V lookup: CDR1 MNHEY, CDR2 SVGAGI. CDR3 length equals 12 residues. The V segment lost 7 bases and the J segment 10 bases; nucleotides outside the gene matches: 7. The rearrangement links TRBV6-5 to TRBJ2-1; 7 bases line up with TRBD1. The source material was CD4+ T cells sorted from blood, sampled at week 4, from a patient treated with tofacitinib. The TCR comes from a human donor with alopecia areata. The CDR3 DNA reads as TGTGCCAGCAACGGACAGGTCGGGGAGCAGTTCTTC. This translates into CASNGQVGEQFF.